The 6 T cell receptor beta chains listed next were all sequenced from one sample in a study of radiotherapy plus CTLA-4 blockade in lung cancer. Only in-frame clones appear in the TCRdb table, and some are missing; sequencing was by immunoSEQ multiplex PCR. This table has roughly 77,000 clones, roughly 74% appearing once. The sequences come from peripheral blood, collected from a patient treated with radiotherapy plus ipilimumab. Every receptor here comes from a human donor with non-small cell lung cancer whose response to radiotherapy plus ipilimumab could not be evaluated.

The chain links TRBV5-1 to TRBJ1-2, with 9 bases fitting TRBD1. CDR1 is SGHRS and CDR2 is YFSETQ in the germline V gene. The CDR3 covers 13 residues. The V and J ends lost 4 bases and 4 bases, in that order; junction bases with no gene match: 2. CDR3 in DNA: TGCGCCAGCAGCCTACAGGGGGCCTATGGCTACACCTTC. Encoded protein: CASSLQGAYGYTF. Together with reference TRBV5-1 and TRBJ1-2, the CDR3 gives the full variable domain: KAGVTQTPRYLIKTRGQQVTLSCSPISGHRSVSWYQQTPGQGLQFLFEYFSETQRNKGNFPGRFSGRQFSNSRSEMNVSTLELGDSALYLCASSLQGAYGYTFGSGTRLTVV.

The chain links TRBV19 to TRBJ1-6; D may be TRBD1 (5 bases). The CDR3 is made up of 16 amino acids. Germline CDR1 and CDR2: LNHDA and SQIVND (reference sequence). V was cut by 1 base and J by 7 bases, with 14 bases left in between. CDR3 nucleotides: TGTGCCAGTAGTATAGGCCCGAATCCAGGGAATTCACCCCTCCACTTT. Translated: CASSIGPNPGNSPLHF.

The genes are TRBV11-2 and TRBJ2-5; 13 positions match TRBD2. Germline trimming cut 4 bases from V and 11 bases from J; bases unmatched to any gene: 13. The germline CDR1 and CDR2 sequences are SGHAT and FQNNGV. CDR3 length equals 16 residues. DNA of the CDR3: TGTGCCAGCAGCTCACAGACTAGCGGGAGGTTGGGGGAGCAGTACTTC. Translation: CASSSQTSGRLGEQYF.

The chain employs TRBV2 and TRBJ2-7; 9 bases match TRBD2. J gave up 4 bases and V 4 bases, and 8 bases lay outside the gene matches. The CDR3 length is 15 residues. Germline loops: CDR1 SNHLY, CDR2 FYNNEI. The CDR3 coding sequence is TGTGCCAGCAGTGGTGGTGGACTAGCGAGGTACGAGCAGTACTTC. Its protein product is CASSGGGLARYEQYF.

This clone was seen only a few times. CDR3 sequence: CASSQFRGRNTEAFF. The CDR3 DNA reads TGTGCCAGCAGCCAATTCAGGGGGCGGAACACTGAAGCTTTCTTT. The V call is TRBV16, the J call TRBJ1-1; 8 nucleotides align to TRBD1. The CDR3 is 15 residues long. Trimming at V came to 1 base and at J to 1 base, leaving 2 bases not matched to a gene. Germline V gene lookup returns CDR1 KGHSY and CDR2 FQNENV.

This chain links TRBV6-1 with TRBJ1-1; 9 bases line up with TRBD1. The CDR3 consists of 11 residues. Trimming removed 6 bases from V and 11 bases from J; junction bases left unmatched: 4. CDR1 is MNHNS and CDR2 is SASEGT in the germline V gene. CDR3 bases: TGTGCCAGCAGATCCGGGACAGGGGCTTTCTTT. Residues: CASRSGTGAFF.